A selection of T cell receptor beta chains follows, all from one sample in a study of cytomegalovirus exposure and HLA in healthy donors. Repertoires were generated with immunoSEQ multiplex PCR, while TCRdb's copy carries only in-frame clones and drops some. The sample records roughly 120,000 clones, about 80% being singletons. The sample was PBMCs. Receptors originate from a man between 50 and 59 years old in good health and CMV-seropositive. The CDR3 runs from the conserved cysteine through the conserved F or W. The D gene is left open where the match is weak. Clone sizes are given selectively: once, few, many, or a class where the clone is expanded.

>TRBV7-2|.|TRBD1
CASSSGRGTGARNEQYF
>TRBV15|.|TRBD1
CATSRGTGGYEQYF
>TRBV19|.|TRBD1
CASSSQGQGARFRETQYF
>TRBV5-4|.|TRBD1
CASSTPGQGVGFYGYTF
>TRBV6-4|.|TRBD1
CASSDFGTDLYEQYF
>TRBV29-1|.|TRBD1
CSGQGAHDGYTF
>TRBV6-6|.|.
CASSPGALNEQFF
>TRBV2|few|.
CASSEATATQYF
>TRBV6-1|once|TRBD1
CASSDGTVFNQPQHF
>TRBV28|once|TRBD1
CASRGTGGYSGNTIYF
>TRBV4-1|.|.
CASSQDSGSGYEQYF
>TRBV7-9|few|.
CASSTGQWATEAFF
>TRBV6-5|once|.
CASRPGQKGYYEQYF
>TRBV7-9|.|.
CASSPSLLSYEQYF
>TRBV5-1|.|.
CASSGGMGGVQNTEAFF
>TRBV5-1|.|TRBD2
CASSLEAGRDEQFF
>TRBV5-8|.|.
CASSLARGQPSTDTQYF
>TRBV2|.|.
CASSEERYLRGSDQPQHF
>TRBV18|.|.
CASSPLSGTYNEQFF
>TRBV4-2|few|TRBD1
CASSQEGQGGETQYF
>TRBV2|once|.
CASSEFEGQDPARF
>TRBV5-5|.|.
CASSQDYLSYNEQFF
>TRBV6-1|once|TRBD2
CASRLAGEWDEQYF
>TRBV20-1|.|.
CSANGDTEAFF
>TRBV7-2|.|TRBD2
CASSLAGTSSGRNIQYF
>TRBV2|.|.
CASSERYTEAFF
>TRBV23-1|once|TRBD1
CASSPAPDRGLFGEQYF
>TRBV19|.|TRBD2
CASKAGGVAGGPSTDTQYF
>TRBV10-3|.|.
CAISESWGEGVNSNQPQHF
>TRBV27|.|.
CASRTALNTEAFF
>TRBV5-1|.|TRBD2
CASSLEDRTSGSEQYF
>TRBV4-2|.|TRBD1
CASSQDWGTGYSNQPQHF
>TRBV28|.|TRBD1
CASRTGQGLNEQYF
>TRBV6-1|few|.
CASSVNRGTDTQYF
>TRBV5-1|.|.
CASSPFGQANYGYTF
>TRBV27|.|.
CASSLSRINTGELFF
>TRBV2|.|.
CAGKTDSRYNEQFF
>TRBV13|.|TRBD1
CASSPGTEFNSPLHF
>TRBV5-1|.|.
CASSLDTGGTEAFF
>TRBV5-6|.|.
CASSLVSSYEQYF
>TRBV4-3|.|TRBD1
CASSPSDRGHYGYTF
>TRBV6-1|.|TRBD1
CASSEGTGGNSPLHF
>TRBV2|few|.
CASSEEGGKLFF
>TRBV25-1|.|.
CASSDNRAAGGYGYTF
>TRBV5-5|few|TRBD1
CASSCPRGTGGCTEAFF
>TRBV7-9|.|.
CASSIRQGKNTEAFF
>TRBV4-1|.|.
CASSLSEPSSYNEQFF
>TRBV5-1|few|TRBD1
CASSVQGDYEQYF
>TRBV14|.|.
CASSQGVRASYNEQFF
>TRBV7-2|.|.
CASRKRGGRAMNTEAFF
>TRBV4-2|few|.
CASSPGAGANVLTF
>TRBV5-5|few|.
CASSSSGGRQPQHF
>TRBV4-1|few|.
CASSQAQGLNSGNTIYF
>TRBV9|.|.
CASARNRVNTEAFF
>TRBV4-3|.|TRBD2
CASSQDIGGGQYEQYF
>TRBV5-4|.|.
CASSSGLYNEQFF